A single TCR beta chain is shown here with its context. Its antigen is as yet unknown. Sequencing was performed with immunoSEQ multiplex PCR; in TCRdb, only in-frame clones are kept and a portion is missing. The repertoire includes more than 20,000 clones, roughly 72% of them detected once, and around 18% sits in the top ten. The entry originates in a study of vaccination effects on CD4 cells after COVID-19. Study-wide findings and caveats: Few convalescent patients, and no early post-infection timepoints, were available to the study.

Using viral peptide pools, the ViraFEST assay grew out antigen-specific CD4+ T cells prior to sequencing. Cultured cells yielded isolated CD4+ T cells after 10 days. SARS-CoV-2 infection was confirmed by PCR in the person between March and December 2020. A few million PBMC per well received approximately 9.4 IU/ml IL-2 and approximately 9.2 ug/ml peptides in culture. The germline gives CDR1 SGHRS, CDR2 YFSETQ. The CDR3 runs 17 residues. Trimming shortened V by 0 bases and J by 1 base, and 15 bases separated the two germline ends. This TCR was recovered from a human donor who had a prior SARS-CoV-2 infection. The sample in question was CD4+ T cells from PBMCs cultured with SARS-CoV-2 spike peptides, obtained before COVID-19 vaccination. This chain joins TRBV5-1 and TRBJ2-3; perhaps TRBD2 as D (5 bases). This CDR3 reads CASSLATLGSRTDTQYF. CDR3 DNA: TGCGCCAGCAGCTTGGCCACCTTAGGGAGTCGCACAGATACGCAGTATTTT.